This entry lists 17 T cell receptor beta chains sequenced from one sample in a study of blood T cells in healthy people across ages. Alongside a J-beta primer mix, a sample-barcoded 5' primer served in a second PCR lasting roughly 7 to 12 cycles. TCRdb redid the calling of the 5' RACE reads with MiXCR, one entry per CDR3 protein. Among fewer than 900,000 distinct CDR3 sequences listed, roughly 47% were seen once. The sequenced sample consisted of blood. The source is a woman aged 60 to 75 in good health.

The V call is TRBV19, the J call TRBJ1-5, with D possibly TRBD1 on 6 matching bases. Looked up from germline, CDR1 is LNHDA and CDR2 is SQIVND (reference sequence). This CDR3 has 13 amino acids. Trimming removed 8 bases from V and 8 bases from J, with 16 bases in between. CDR3 bases: TGTGCCAGTTGGGGATCGGACAGCAAGCCCCAGCATTTT. The encoded protein is CASWGSDSKPQHF.

This clonotype was recorded only once. This chain joins TRBV7-2 and TRBJ2-7, with TRBD2 matching 11 bases. The CDR3 contains 16 residues. V dropped 5 bases and J dropped 12; count of bases not matched to a gene: 18. Looked up from germline, CDR1 is SGHTA and CDR2 is FQGNSA. The CDR3 reads CASSPRTSGFQETLYF. The CDR3 DNA follows: TGTGCCAGCAGCCCTCGGACTAGCGGGTTTCAAGAGACCCTGTACTTC.

This chain connects TRBV28 to TRBJ1-4; a weak D match, TRBD1 (6 bases). V lost 7 bases and J 10 bases, leaving 13 bases between the germline ends. This CDR3 has 12 amino acids. The germline CDR1 and CDR2 sequences are MDHEN and SYDVKM. CDR3 residues: CASTNRVGKLFF. The CDR3 DNA sequence: TGTGCCAGCACAAACAGGGTCGGAAAACTGTTTTTT.

The genes are TRBV28 and TRBJ2-6; no clear D gene. Germline V gene lookup returns CDR1 MDHEN and CDR2 SYDVKM. This CDR3 comprises 16 residues. V dropped 6 bases and J dropped 0 bases, with 12 bases sitting between them. CDR3 in amino acids: CASSPRADSGANVLTF. For the CDR3, the DNA is TGTGCCAGCAGCCCACGGGCCGACTCTGGGGCCAACGTCCTGACTTTC.

The chain couples TRBV7-6 to TRBJ2-5; 15 bases match TRBD2. Germline values: CDR1 SGHVS, CDR2 FNYEAQ. The CDR3 consists of 18 residues. The V segment lost 4 bases and the J segment 3 bases; nucleotides outside the gene matches: 9. CDR3: CASSSGLAGGPDKETQYF. CDR3 nucleotide sequence: TGTGCCAGCAGCTCTGGACTAGCGGGAGGGCCTGATAAAGAGACCCAGTACTTC.

The chain has TRBV5-4 and TRBJ2-3, with 10 positions matching TRBD2. The CDR3 is 16 amino acids. CDR1 SGHNT and CDR2 YYREEE come from the germline V gene (reference sequence). V gave up 0 bases and J gave up 2 bases; unmatched junction bases: 3. In nucleotides, the CDR3 is TGTGCCAGCAGCTTGGAAGCGGGAGGGCTCACAGATACGCAGTATTTT. Amino acids: CASSLEAGGLTDTQYF.

Many counts were recorded for this clonotype. The chain links TRBV7-3 to TRBJ2-3; unclear D gene. This CDR3 is 13 amino acids long. CDR1 SGHTA and CDR2 FQGTGA come from the germline V gene. V was shortened by 2 bases and J by 4 bases, with 7 bases between the two germline ends. The CDR3 sequence: CASSLARSDTQYF. In nucleotides, the CDR3 is TGTGCCAGCAGCTTAGCTAGGTCAGATACGCAGTATTTT.

In this sample, this clonotype turned up many times. The genes are TRBV12-3 or TRBV12-4 and TRBJ2-1; D not certain. The CDR3 runs to 13 residues. V lost 6 bases to trimming and J lost 8 bases, with 14 bases between them. The CDR3 loop reads CASSPSTGYEQFF. Here the CDR3 DNA reads TGTGCCAGCAGCCCCAGCACGGGCTATGAGCAGTTCTTC.

J is TRBJ1-1 and V is TRBV6-6; D remains ambiguous. The V gene's germline CDR1 is MNHNY and CDR2 SVGAGI (reference sequence). The V end lost 3 bases, the J end lost 11 bases, and 13 bases lay between the germline ends. The CDR3 runs to 12 residues. For the CDR3, the DNA is TGTGCCAGCAGTTATGGCCCAGGAACGGCTTTCTTT. Amino acids: CASSYGPGTAFF.

This clonotype appeared a single time. CDR3 nucleotides: TGTGCCAGCAGCTTAACTGCAGGGGGCTTGGCTGGAAACACCATATATTTT. Its translation is CASSLTAGGLAGNTIYF. This chain uses TRBV7-3 with TRBJ1-3, with 8 bases lining up with TRBD1. The CDR3 consists of 17 residues. V was clipped by 0 bases and J by 2 bases; unmatched bases: 6. CDR1 SGHTA and CDR2 FQGTGA come from the germline V gene.

This clonotype has just one count. The chain has TRBV5-1 and TRBJ2-5, with D hard to call. Matching the DNA end better, TRBJ2-1 makes the J call doubtful. The V gene's germline CDR1 is SGHRS and CDR2 YFSETQ. The CDR3 spans 13 residues. Here the CDR3 reads CASSFLQQETQFF. DNA for the CDR3: TGCGCCAGCAGCTTCCTCCAGCAAGAGACCCAGTTCTTC.

The chain uses TRBV12-3 or TRBV12-4 and TRBJ2-1; 11 bases agree with TRBD1. V lost 2 bases and J lost 6; bases outside the gene matches: 9. The CDR3 sequence is 17 residues long. The CDR3 nucleotides are TGTGCCAGCAGTTTAATTCCAACCGGGACAGGGGGCAATGAGCAGTTCTTC. This encodes CASSLIPTGTGGNEQFF.

Here the CDR3 DNA reads TGTGCCAGCGGGACCCAGGCATTCCCGAACACTGAAGCTTTCTTT. It translates to CASGTQAFPNTEAFF. The chain combines TRBV10-3 with TRBJ1-1; a possible D gene is TRBD1 (5 bases). Germline values: CDR1 ENHRY, CDR2 SYGVKD. The germline V and J ends were trimmed by 10 bases and 1 base, with 19 bases remaining between them. This CDR3 contains 15 residues.

The rearrangement joins TRBV27 to TRBJ1-2; no firm D call. The CDR3 is 15 amino acids. The germline gives CDR1 MNHEY, CDR2 SMNVEV (reference sequence). V lost 1 base to trimming and J lost 2 bases, with 11 bases between them. This chain's CDR3 is CASSLYGLGNYGYTF. DNA of the CDR3: TGTGCCAGCAGTTTATACGGTCTAGGAAACTATGGCTACACCTTC.

This clonotype has only a few counts. The chain has TRBV29-1 and TRBJ2-1; D is unresolved. CDR3 length: 11 residues. The V gene's germline CDR1 is SQVTM and CDR2 ANQGSEA. V was trimmed by 3 bases and J by 5 bases, leaving 5 bases between them. This CDR3 is CSVDRNNEQFF. The CDR3, as DNA: TGCAGCGTTGACAGGAACAATGAGCAGTTCTTC.

The chain uses TRBV4-1 and TRBJ2-1; 7 positions agree with TRBD1. Germline CDR1 is MGHRA and CDR2 is YSYEKL. CDR3 length: 16 amino acids. Trimming cost V 6 bases and J 4 bases; bases outside gene matches: 12. The CDR3, as DNA: TGCGCCAGCAGAGATACACCGGGACAGTCATACAATGAGCAGTTCTTC. Its translation: CASRDTPGQSYNEQFF.

For this clonotype: This may come from a read error, since a much larger clone is one base off. It is likely a read error, because the conserved phenylalanine at the end of the CDR3 is missing. The rearrangement links TRBV20-1 to TRBJ2-1, with a possible D match to TRBD1 (6 bases). The J call is doubtful: the DNA matches TRBJ2-7 better. CDR1 and CDR2 from the germline V gene are DFQATT and SNEGSKA (reference sequence). This CDR3 contains 15 residues. CDR3 sequence (DNA): TGCAGTGCTCTTCGCCGACAGGAACATTACAATGAGCAGTACCTC. Its translation is CSALRRQEHYNEQYL.